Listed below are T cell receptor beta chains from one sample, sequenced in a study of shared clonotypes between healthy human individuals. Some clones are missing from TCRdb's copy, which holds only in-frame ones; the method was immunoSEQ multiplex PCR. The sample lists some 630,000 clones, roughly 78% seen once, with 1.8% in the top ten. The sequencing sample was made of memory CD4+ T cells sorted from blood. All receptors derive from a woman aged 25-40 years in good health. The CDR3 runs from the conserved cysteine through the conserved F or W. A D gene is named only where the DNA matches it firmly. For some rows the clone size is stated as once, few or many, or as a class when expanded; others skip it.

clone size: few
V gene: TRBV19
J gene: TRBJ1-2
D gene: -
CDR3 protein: CASSWTETNYGYTF
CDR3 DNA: TGTGCCAGTAGCTGGACTGAGACGAACTATGGCTACACCTTC

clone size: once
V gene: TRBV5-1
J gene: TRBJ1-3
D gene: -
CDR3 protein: CASRSGQPGNTIYF
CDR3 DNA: TGCGCCAGCAGAAGCGGACAGCCTGGGAACACCATATATTTT

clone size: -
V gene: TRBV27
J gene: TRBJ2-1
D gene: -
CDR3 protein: CASSFLSENNEQFF
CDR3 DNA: TGTGCCAGCAGTTTTCTCTCGGAGAACAATGAGCAGTTCTTC

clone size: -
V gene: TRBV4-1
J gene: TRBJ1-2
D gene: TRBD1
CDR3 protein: CASSQVGQGHYGYTF
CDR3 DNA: TGCGCCAGCAGCCAAGTGGGACAGGGGCACTATGGCTACACCTTC

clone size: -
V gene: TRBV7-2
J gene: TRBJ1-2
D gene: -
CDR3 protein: CASSQSQIYGYTF
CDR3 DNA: TGTGCCAGCAGCCAAAGCCAGATCTATGGCTACACCTTC

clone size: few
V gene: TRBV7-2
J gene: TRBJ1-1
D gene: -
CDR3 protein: CASSLQVDTEAFF
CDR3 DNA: TGTGCCAGCAGCTTACAGGTTGACACTGAAGCTTTCTTT

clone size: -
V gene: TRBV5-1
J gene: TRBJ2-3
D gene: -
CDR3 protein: CASSLHGGSTDTQYF
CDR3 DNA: TGCGCCAGCAGCTTGCACGGCGGCAGCACAGATACGCAGTATTTT

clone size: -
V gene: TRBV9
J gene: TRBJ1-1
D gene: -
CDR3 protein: CASSVVAVTEAFF
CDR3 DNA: TGTGCCAGCAGCGTAGTGGCAGTCACTGAAGCTTTCTTT

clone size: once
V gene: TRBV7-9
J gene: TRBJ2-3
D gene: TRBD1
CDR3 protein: CASRDAGTGDTDTQYF
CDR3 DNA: TGTGCCAGCAGGGATGCCGGGACAGGGGACACAGATACGCAGTATTTT

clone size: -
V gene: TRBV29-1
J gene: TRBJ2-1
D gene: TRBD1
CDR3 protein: CSVELRNVGQGNNEQFF
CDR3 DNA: TGCAGCGTTGAGTTACGGAATGTGGGACAGGGAAACAATGAGCAGTTCTTC

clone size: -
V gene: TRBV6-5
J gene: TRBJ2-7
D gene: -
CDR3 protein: CASSYGWEQYF
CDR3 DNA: TGTGCCAGCAGTTACGGGTGGGAGCAGTACTTC